A selection of T cell receptor beta chains follows, all from one sample in a study of blood T cell repertoires in COVID-19. The repertoire was sequenced with immunoSEQ multiplex PCR; TCRdb's copy has only in-frame clones and lacks some. The sample contains about 260,000 clones, just under 90% of which appear only once. Sequenced material: PBMCs or T cells enriched from blood (not recorded which). Source of these receptors: a woman in her 30s with acute COVID-19. Both conserved end residues are part of each CDR3. The order of the fields is clone size, V gene, J gene, D gene, CDR3 protein, CDR3 DNA. D genes are given only for firm matches. Some rows have no size entry. The others give once, few or many, or a class for an expanded clone.

.	TRBV19	TRBJ2-3	.	CASSIGVTADYTDTQYF	TGTGCCAGTAGTATCGGCGTGACAGCAGATTACACAGATACGCAGTATTTT
once	TRBV7-3	TRBJ2-3	.	CASSLSGTTDTQYF	TGTGCCAGCAGCTTAAGCGGCACCACAGATACGCAGTATTTT
.	TRBV3-1/TRBV3-2	TRBJ1-4	TRBD1	CASSPQGGEKLFF	TGTGCCAGCAGCCCACAGGGGGGAGAAAAACTGTTTTTT
once	TRBV27	TRBJ1-5	TRBD1	CASSSHRGDQPQHF	TGTGCCAGCAGTTCGCACAGGGGCGATCAGCCCCAGCATTTT
.	TRBV10-3	TRBJ2-1	TRBD2	CAISVGLAVFEQFF	TGTGCCATCAGTGTAGGACTAGCGGTATTTGAGCAGTTCTTC
.	TRBV29-1	TRBJ2-7	.	CSVDPGEHEQYF	TGCAGCGTTGATCCAGGGGAGCACGAGCAGTACTTC
.	TRBV2	TRBJ2-2	.	CASSSSGHLNTGELFF	TGTGCCAGCAGCTCCTCGGGACACCTGAACACCGGGGAGCTGTTTTTT
.	TRBV7-9	TRBJ2-1	TRBD2	CASSRTSSRPYNEQFF	TGTGCCAGCAGCAGGACTAGCAGCCGCCCCTACAATGAGCAGTTCTTC
few	TRBV6-4	TRBJ2-1	TRBD2	CASSGIAGGNNEQFF	TGTGCCAGCAGTGGAATAGCGGGAGGAAATAATGAGCAGTTCTTC
.	TRBV4-1	TRBJ2-7	.	CASSHRIGSSYEQYF	TGCGCCAGCAGCCACCGAATAGGGAGCTCCTACGAGCAGTACTTC
.	TRBV5-4	TRBJ2-7	TRBD2	CASSWGEGKGYEQYF	TGTGCCAGCAGCTGGGGGGAGGGGAAGGGCTACGAGCAGTACTTC
many	TRBV6-5	TRBJ2-7	TRBD1	CASSYSPGQGYEQYF	TGTGCCAGCAGTTACTCGCCGGGACAGGGCTACGAGCAGTACTTC
.	TRBV19	TRBJ2-1	.	CASSFGLPSNEQFF	TGTGCCAGTAGTTTCGGACTCCCGTCCAATGAGCAGTTCTTC
once	TRBV27	TRBJ1-1	.	CASSTGLNTEAFF	TGTGCCAGCAGTACAGGACTGAACACTGAAGCTTTCTTT
.	TRBV3-1/TRBV3-2	TRBJ2-3	TRBD2	CASSQGGSTPTDTQYF	TGTGCCAGCAGCCAGGGAGGGTCGACCCCCACAGATACGCAGTATTTT
.	TRBV20-1	TRBJ2-2	.	CSALSPGELFF	TGCAGTGCTCTTAGCCCCGGGGAGCTGTTTTTT
.	TRBV29-1	TRBJ1-2	.	CSVETQGPYGYTF	TGCAGCGTTGAAACCCAGGGTCCCTATGGCTACACCTTC
.	TRBV7-2	TRBJ2-2	.	CASSAEVVPTGELFF	TGTGCCAGCAGCGCCGAAGTAGTTCCCACCGGGGAGCTGTTTTTT
.	TRBV27	TRBJ2-1	TRBD2	CASSSWDLAARNNEQFF	TGTGCCAGCAGTTCCTGGGACCTAGCGGCAAGGAACAATGAGCAGTTCTTC
.	TRBV3-1/TRBV3-2	TRBJ1-2	.	CASSQGSSSTYGYTF	TGTGCCAGCAGCCAAGGTTCTTCCTCTACCTATGGCTACACCTTC
few	TRBV7-8	TRBJ2-3	.	CASSLVTDTDTQYF	TGTGCCAGCAGCTTGGTTACAGACACAGATACGCAGTATTTT
.	TRBV6-2/TRBV6-3	TRBJ1-6	.	CASSYSSAPGNSPLHF	TGTGCCAGCAGTTACTCTTCAGCACCCGGGAATTCACCCCTCCACTTT
.	TRBV7-9	TRBJ2-7	.	CASSLGGRGSEQYF	TGTGCCAGCAGCTTAGGGGGGCGAGGGTCCGAGCAGTACTTC
.	TRBV24-1	TRBJ2-1	TRBD1	CATSDRGTGVVNEQFF	TGTGCCACCAGTGATAGAGGGACAGGGGTCGTCAATGAGCAGTTCTTC
.	TRBV25-1	TRBJ1-5	.	CASSGPNFQPQHF	TGTGCCAGCAGTGGTCCCAACTTCCAGCCCCAGCATTTT
.	TRBV5-5	TRBJ2-7	TRBD1	CASSFPDRAGSYEQYF	TGTGCCAGCAGCTTCCCGGACAGGGCCGGCTCCTACGAGCAGTACTTC